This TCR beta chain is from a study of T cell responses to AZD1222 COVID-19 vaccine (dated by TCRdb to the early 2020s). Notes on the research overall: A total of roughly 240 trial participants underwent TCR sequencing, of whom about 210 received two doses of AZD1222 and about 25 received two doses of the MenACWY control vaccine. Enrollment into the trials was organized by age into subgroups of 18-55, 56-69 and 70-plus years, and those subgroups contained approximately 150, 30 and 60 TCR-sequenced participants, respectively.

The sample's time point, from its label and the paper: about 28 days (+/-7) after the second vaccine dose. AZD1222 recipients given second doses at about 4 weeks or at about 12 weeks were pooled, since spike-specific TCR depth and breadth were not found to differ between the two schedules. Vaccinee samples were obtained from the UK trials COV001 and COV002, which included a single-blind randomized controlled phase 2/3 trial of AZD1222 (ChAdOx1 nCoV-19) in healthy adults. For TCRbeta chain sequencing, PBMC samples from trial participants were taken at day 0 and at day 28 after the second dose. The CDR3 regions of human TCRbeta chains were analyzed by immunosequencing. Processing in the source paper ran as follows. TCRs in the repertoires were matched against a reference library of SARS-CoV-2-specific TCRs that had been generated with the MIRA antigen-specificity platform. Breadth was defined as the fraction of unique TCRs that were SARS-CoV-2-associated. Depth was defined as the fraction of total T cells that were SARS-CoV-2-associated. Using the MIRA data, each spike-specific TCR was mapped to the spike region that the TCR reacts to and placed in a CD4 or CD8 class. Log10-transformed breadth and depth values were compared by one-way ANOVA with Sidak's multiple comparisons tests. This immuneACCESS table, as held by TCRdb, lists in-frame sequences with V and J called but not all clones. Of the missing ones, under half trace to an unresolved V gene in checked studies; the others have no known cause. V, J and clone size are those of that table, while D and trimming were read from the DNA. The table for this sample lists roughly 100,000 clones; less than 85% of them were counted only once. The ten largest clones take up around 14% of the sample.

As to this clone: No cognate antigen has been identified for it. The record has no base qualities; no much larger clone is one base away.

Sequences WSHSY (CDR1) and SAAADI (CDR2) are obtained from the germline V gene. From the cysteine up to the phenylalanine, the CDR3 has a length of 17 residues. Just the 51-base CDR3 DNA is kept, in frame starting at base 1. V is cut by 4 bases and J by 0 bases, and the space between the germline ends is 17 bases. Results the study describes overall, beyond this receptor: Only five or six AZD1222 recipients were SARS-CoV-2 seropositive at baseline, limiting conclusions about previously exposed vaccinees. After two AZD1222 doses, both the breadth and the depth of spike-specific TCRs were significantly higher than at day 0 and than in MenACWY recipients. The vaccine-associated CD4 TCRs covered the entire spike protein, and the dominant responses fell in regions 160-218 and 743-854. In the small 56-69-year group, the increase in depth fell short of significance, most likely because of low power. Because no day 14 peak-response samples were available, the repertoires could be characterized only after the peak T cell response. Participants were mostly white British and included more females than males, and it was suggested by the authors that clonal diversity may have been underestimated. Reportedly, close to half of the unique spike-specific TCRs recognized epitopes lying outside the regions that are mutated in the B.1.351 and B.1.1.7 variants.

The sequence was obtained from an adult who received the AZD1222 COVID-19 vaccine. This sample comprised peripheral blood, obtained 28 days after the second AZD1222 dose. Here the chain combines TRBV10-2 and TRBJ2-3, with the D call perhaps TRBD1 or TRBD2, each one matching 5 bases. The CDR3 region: CASSVRGRSSSTDTQYF. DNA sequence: TGCGCCAGCAGTGTGAGGGGCCGTTCCTCTAGCACAGATACGCAGTATTTT.